What follows describes a single TCR beta chain. No cognate antigen has been identified for it. No per-base quality is available; no much larger clone lies one base away. For sequencing of the TCRbeta CDR3 region, genomic DNA was extracted from the sorted cells. TCRbeta CDR3 regions were sequenced using the immunoSEQ Assay. TCRdb took over this immuneACCESS table, retaining in-frame rearrangements with V and J assigned. Such tables are incomplete; in checked studies, under half of the missing clones stem from an unresolved V gene, and the remainder is unexplained. In all, the sample holds over 30,000 clones, and around 80% of those were seen once. The top ten hold roughly 15% of the sample. The sample belongs to a study of OX40 agonist ivuxolimab in advanced cancers. Background for the entire study: Ivuxolimab was a fully human IgG2 agonistic monoclonal antibody targeting the costimulatory receptor OX40 (CD134). The point of sequencing TCRbeta in the periphery was to test whether ivuxolimab changed TCR sequence diversity and drove clonal T-cell expansion. The monotherapy dose-escalation portion (N of about 47 patients) of the phase I ivuxolimab trial is reported in the paper. Partial responses were achieved by three dose-escalation patients, of whom one had hepatocellular carcinoma and two had cutaneous melanoma. Intravenous ivuxolimab was administered to patients every 2 weeks at six dose levels: 0.01, 0.1, 0.3, 1.5, 3 and 10 mg/kg. Patients were allowed to have had prior anti-PD-1, anti-PD-L1 or anti-CTLA-4 therapy, and 30% to 50% of the dose-escalation patients had previously received checkpoint inhibitors. Among the 50 to 55 dose-escalation patients, roughly 20 had hepatocellular carcinoma, roughly 15 melanoma, 9 renal cell carcinoma and 9 head and neck cancer. A male proportion of roughly 80% and a mean age of around 60 years, ranging from 23 to 79, were recorded for the dose-escalation cohort. Broader findings and caveats from the paper: In the 0.1-3.0 mg/kg groups, partial responders had among the lowest normalized peripheral clonal expansion, particularly in CD8+ T cells. After ivuxolimab, CD8+ T cells had more expanded clones than CD4+ T cells on average. Low levels of normalized T-cell clonal expansion were also seen in some patients who did not respond. The antigen specificity of the peripheral T cells that underwent clonal expansion was not determined. Clonal expansion of both CD4+ and CD8+ blood T cells was observed from baseline to week 6 at doses 0.1 to 3.0 mg/kg.

Inclusive of the bounding cysteine and phenylalanine, the CDR3 is 14 residues long. Only the CDR3 portion is preserved as DNA: 42 bases, with reading frame beginning at the first base. The germline V gene gives CDR1 as SNHLY and CDR2 as FYNNEI. Relative to germline, V is missing 8 bases and J is missing 3 bases, with 5 bases of the junction outside any gene match. Patients with autoimmune disease history or receiving systemic immunosuppression were excluded from the trial. Peripheral blood for TCR sequencing was collected from all dose cohorts at baseline, on cycle 4 day 1, and on cycle 7 day 1. The samples were drawn from a first-in-human, open-label, multicenter phase I dose-escalation trial of ivuxolimab. Adults with locally advanced or metastatic melanoma, renal cell, hepatocellular, or head and neck squamous cell carcinoma were enrolled in the trial. Before TCR sequencing, CD4+ T cells and CD8+ T cells from peripheral blood were sorted into separate populations.

The rearrangement combines TRBV2 with TRBJ2-2; 8 nucleotides in the junction match TRBD1. The TCR originated in an adult with an advanced solid tumor such as melanoma, head and neck, liver or kidney cancer. This material consisted of CD4+ or CD8+ T cells sorted from blood, taken in a trial of the OX40 agonist ivuxolimab. The CDR3 sequence is CASRLQGDTGELFF. The sequenced DNA is TGTGCCAGCCGGTTACAGGGGGACACCGGGGAGCTGTTTTTT.